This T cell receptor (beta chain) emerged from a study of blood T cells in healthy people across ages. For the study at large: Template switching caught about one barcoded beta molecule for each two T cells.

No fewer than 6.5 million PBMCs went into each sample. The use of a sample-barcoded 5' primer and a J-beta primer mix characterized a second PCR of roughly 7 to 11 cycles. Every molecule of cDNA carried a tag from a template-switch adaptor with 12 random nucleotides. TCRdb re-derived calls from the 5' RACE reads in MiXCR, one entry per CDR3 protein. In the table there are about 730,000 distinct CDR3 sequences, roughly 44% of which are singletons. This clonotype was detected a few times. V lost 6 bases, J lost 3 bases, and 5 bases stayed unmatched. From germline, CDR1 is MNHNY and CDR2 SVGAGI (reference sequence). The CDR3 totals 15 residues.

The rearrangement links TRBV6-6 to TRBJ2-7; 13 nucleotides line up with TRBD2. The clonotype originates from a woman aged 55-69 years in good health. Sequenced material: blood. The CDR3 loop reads CASRRTSGSFYEQYF. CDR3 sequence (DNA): TGTGCCAGCAGGCGGACTAGCGGGAGTTTCTACGAGCAGTACTTC.